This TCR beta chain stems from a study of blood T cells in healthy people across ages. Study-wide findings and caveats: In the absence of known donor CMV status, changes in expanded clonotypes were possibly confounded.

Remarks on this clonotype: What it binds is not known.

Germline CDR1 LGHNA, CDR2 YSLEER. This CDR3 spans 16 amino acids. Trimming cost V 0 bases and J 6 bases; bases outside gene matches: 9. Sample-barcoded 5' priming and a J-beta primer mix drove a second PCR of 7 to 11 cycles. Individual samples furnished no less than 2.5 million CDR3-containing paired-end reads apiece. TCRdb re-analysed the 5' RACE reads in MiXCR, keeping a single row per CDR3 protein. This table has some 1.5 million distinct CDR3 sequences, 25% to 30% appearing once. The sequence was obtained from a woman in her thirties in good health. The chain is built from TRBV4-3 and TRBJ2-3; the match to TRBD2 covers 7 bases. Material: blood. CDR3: CASSQDGSGGGDTQYF. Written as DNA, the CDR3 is TGCGCCAGCAGCCAAGACGGATCGGGAGGTGGGGATACGCAGTATTTT.